Sequencing of this T cell receptor (beta chain) was carried out in a study of blood T cell repertoires in COVID-19. Background on the study: From the United States, Italy and Spain came samples of acute and convalescent COVID-19. Sources were T cells, B-cell-depleted T cells, or PBMCs; the material itself was cDNA or gDNA.

The authors' processing: Counts of nucleated cells, estimated from reference gene primer amplification, were obtained. Data came from immunoSEQ multiplex PCR; TCRdb stores just in-frame clones and leaves some out. Clone size and the V and J calls come from that table; the DNA yielded D and trimming. The table includes around 260,000 clones, around 80% detected once. Per the germline V gene, CDR1 is SGHNT and CDR2 is YENEEA. The CDR3 consists of 13 residues. To note about this clone: The junction shows a germline mismatch at one end, possibly a read error.

The TCR originated in a man aged 55 to 70 with acute or convalescent COVID-19. Sequencing input: peripheral blood. V gene TRBV11-3 combines with J gene TRBJ1-3; unclear D gene. The CDR3 is CASSLEAGNTIYF. The CDR3, as DNA: TGTGCCAGCAGCCTAGAAGCGGGAAACACCATATATTTT.